What follows are 5 T cell receptor beta chains derived from one specimen sequenced in a study of cytotoxic CD8 clonotypes in ibrutinib-treated CLL. The data were produced by immunoSEQ multiplex PCR, yet TCRdb's version contains in-frame clones alone and is incomplete. The sample has some 84,000 clones, around 84% seen once. The specimen comprised PBMCs, sampled before ibrutinib treatment. These receptors originate from a human donor with chronic lymphocytic leukemia.

This clone was seen only a few times. The chain carries TRBV6-4 and TRBJ2-2; D is possibly TRBD1 (5 bases). Germline CDR1 is MRHNA and CDR2 is SNTAGT. Between the trimmed V and J ends, which lost 0 bases and 0 bases, there was a span of 8 bases. There are 16 residues in the CDR3. The CDR3 reads CASSDSGHTNTGELFF. The CDR3 DNA reads as TGTGCCAGCAGTGACTCCGGACATACGAACACCGGGGAGCTGTTTTTT.

This chain joins TRBV7-2 and TRBJ1-3, with a tentative D call TRBD1 (5 bases). CDR3 size: 14 residues. Germline loops: CDR1 SGHTA, CDR2 FQGNSA. The V gene lost 2 bases and the J gene lost 1 base, with 6 bases spanning the gap. The CDR3 DNA reads TGTGCCAGCAGCTTATCAGGGTCTGGAAACACCATATATTTT. Translated: CASSLSGSGNTIYF.

The rearrangement uses TRBV6-5 and TRBJ1-2; 9 nucleotides align to TRBD1. This CDR3 comprises 13 residues. CDR1 MNHEY and CDR2 SVGAGI come from the germline V gene. V shed 5 bases, J shed 8 bases, and the junction held 6 bases outside the gene matches. In nucleotides, the CDR3 is TGTGCCAGCAGTCCGGACAGGGGTCGCGGCTACACCTTC. Its translation is CASSPDRGRGYTF.

The table lists this clone with a count of one. The rearrangement joins TRBV25-1 to TRBJ2-3, with 7 positions matching TRBD2. Germline V CDR1 and CDR2: MGHDK, SYGVNS. The CDR3 spans 15 residues. V lost 2 bases, J lost 4 bases, and 6 bases stayed unmatched. CDR3 in DNA: TGTGCCAGCAGTGAAGGCGGGAGAGGCTCAGATACGCAGTATTTT. Translating it yields CASSEGGRGSDTQYF.

This clone was detected ten times or more. This chain uses TRBV27 with TRBJ2-1; the match to TRBD2 covers 10 bases. V lost 5 bases, J lost 5 bases, and 3 bases stayed unmatched. Germline assignment: CDR1 MNHEY and CDR2 SMNVEV (reference sequence). The CDR3 spans 14 residues. The CDR3 nucleotides are TGTGCCAGCAGTAGCGGGAGGGCCGACAATGAGCAGTTCTTC. Translated: CASSSGRADNEQFF.